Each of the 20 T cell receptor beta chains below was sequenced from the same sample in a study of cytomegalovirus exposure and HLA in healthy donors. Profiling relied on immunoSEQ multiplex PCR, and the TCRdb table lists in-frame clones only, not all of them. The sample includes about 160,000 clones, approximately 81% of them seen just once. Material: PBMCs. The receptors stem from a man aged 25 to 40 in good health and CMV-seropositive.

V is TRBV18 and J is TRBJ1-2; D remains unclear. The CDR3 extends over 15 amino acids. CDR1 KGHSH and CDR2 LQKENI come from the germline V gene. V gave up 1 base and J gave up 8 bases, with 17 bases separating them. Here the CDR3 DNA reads TGTGCCAGCTCACCACGGCCTAAACGGGCGGGAGGCTACACCTTC. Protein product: CASSPRPKRAGGYTF.

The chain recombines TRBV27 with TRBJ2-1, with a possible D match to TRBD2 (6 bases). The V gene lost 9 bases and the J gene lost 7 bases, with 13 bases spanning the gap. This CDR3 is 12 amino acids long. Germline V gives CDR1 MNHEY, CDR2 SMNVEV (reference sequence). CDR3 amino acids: CASSGLGNEQFF. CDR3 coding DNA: TGTGCCAGTAGCGGACTGGGTAATGAGCAGTTCTTC.

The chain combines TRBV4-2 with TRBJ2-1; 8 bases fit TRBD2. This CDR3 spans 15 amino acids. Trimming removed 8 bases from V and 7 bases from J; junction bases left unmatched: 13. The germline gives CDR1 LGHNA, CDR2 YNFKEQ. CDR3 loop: CASVRAGGQGNEQFF. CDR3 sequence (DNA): TGTGCCAGCGTCCGGGCGGGAGGTCAGGGAAATGAGCAGTTCTTC.

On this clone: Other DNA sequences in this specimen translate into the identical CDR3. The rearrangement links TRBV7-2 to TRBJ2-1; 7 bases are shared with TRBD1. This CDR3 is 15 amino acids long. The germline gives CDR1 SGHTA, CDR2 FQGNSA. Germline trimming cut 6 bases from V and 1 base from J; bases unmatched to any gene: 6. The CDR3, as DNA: TGTGCCAGCAGTCCCAGCAGGGGGTCCTACAATGAGCAGTTCTTC. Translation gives CASSPSRGSYNEQFF.

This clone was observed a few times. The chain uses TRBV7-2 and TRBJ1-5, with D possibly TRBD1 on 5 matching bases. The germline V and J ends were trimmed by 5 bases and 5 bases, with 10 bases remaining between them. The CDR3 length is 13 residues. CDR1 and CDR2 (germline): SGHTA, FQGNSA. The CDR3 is CASSPQTDQPQHF. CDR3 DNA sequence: TGTGCCAGCAGCCCGCAGACAGATCAGCCCCAGCATTTT.

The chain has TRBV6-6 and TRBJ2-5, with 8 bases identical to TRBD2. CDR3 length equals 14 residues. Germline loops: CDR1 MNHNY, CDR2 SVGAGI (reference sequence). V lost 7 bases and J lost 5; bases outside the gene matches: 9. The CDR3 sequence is CASKDSGSRETQYF. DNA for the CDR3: TGTGCCAGCAAGGACAGCGGGAGTCGCGAGACCCAGTACTTC.

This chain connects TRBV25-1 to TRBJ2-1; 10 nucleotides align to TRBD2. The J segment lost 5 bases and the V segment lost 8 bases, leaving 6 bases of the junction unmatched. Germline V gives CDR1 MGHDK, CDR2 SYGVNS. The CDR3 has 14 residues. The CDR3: CASLAGAGHNEQFF. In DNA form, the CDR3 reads TGTGCCAGCCTAGCGGGGGCGGGCCACAATGAGCAGTTCTTC.

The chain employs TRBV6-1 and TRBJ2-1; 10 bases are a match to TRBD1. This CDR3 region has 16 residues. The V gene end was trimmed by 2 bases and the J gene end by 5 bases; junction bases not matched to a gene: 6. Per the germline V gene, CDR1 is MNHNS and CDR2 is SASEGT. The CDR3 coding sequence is TGTGCCAGCAGTGAATTTGGGACAGGGGCAAACAATGAGCAGTTCTTC. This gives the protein CASSEFGTGANNEQFF.

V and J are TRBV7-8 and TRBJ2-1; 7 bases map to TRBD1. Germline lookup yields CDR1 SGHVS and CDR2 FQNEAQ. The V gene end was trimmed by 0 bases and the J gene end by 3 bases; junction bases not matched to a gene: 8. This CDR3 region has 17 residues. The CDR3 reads CASSLAPPRDSYNEQFF. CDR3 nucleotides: TGTGCCAGCAGCTTAGCGCCTCCACGGGACAGCTACAATGAGCAGTTCTTC.

Here the CDR3 reads CSAHSGTSGPEQFF. Written as DNA, the CDR3 is TGCAGCGCCCATTCCGGGACTAGCGGGCCAGAGCAGTTCTTC. The gene calls are TRBV29-1 and TRBJ2-1; 12 positions match TRBD2. Germline assignment: CDR1 SQVTM and CDR2 ANQGSEA. The CDR3 contains 14 residues. The J segment lost 10 bases and the V segment lost 7 bases, leaving 11 bases of the junction unmatched.

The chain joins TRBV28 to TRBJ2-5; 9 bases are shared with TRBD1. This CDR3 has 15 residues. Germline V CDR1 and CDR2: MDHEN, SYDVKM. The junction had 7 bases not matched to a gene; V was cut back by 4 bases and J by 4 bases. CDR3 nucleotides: TGTGCCAGCAGTTGGGGACAGGGTGTGTTAGAGACCCAGTACTTC. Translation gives CASSWGQGVLETQYF.

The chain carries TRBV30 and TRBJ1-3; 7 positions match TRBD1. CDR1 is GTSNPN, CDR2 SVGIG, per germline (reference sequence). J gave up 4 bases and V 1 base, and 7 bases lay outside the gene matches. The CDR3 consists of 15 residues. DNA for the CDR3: TGTGCCTGGAGTGGACAGGGCGCTGGGGGAAACACCATATATTTT. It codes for CAWSGQGAGGNTIYF.

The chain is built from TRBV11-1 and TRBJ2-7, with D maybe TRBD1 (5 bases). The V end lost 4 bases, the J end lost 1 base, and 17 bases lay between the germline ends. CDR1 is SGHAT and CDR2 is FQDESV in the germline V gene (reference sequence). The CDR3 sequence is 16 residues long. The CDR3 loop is CASSSRGQGISYEQYF. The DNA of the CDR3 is TGTGCCAGCAGCTCCCGCGGACAAGGGATATCCTACGAGCAGTACTTC.

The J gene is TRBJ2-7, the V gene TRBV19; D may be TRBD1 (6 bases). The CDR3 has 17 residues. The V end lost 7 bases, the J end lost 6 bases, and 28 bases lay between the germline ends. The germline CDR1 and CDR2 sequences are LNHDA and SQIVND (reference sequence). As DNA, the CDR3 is TGTGCCAGTACCCTACCGGGCAGGGGATACCTTATCTGCGAGCAGTACTTC. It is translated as CASTLPGRGYLICEQYF.

The CDR3, as DNA: TGCGCCAGCAGCCCGGACAGGGGGCTGGTCGAGCAGTACTTC. As protein: CASSPDRGLVEQYF. This chain uses TRBV4-1 with TRBJ2-7; 11 bases fit TRBD1. CDR3 size: 14 residues. The V and J ends lost 4 bases and 6 bases, in that order; junction bases with no gene match: 5. The germline V gene has CDR1 MGHRA and CDR2 YSYEKL.

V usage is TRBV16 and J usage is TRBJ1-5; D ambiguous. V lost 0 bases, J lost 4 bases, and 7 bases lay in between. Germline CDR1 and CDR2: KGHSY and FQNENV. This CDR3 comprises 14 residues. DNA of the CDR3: TGTGCCAGCAGCCAATCTGACACAAATCAGCCCCAGCATTTT. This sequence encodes CASSQSDTNQPQHF.

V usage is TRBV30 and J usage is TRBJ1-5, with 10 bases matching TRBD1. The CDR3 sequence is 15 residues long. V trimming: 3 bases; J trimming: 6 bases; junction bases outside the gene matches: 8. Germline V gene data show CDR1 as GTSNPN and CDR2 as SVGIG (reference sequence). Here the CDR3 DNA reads TGTGCCTGGAGGGGGACAGGGGAGATCAGTCAGCCCCAGCATTTT. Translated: CAWRGTGEISQPQHF.

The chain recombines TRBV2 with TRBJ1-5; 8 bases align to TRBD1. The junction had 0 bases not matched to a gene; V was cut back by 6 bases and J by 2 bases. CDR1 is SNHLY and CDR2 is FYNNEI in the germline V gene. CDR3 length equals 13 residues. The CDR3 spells CASRTGGNQPQHF. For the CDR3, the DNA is TGTGCCAGCAGGACAGGGGGCAATCAGCCCCAGCATTTT.

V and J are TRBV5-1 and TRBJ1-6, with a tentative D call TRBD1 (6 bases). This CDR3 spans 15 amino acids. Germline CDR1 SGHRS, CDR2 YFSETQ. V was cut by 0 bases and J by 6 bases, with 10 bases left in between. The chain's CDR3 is CASSLDRATNSPLHF. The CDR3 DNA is TGCGCCAGCAGCTTGGACAGGGCAACTAATTCACCCCTCCACTTT.

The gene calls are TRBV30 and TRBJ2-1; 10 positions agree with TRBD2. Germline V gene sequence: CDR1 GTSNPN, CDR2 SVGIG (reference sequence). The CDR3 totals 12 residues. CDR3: CARTSGGNEQFF. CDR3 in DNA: TGTGCTAGGACTAGCGGCGGCAATGAGCAGTTCTTC.